This entry concerns a single T cell receptor (beta chain). Its antigen is undetermined. The source of the sample is a study of OX40 agonist ivuxolimab in advanced cancers. Study overall: Averaging 60 years in age, with a range of about 23 to 79, the cohort was about 86% male. Partial responses were recorded for three patients, including one with hepatocellular carcinoma and two with cutaneous melanoma. Whole-study results and caveats: Part of the nonresponder group also had normalized T-cell clonal expansion that was low.

Sequencing was performed with immunoSEQ multiplex PCR; in TCRdb, only in-frame clones are kept and a portion is missing. The sample carries about 76,000 clones, 80% to 90% recorded once. Unmatched junction bases numbered 8, after V lost 4 bases and J lost 3 bases. Germline-derived CDR1 and CDR2 are LNHDA and SQIVND (reference sequence). This CDR3 comprises 17 residues. V gene TRBV19 combines with J gene TRBJ2-2, with 10 bases identical to TRBD2. This receptor was identified in an adult with an advanced solid tumor such as melanoma, head and neck, liver or kidney cancer. The sequencing used CD4+ or CD8+ T cells sorted from blood, collected in a trial of the OX40 agonist ivuxolimab. DNA of the CDR3: TGTGCCAGTAGTACCAAGCGGGAGGGCCGTGACACCGGGGAGCTGTTTTTT. Amino acids: CASSTKREGRDTGELFF.